The rows below give T cell receptor beta chains drawn from one sample of a study of cytomegalovirus exposure and HLA in healthy donors. Generated by immunoSEQ multiplex PCR, the TCRdb table keeps only in-frame clones and is missing some. This sample has over 150,000 clones, with about 77% found just once. The sample was PBMCs. The origin of the receptors is a man under 40 in good health and CMV-seropositive. Each CDR3 is given with its conserved first and last residue. The D gene is left open where the match is weak. Not every row has a clone size; where given, it reads once, few, many or a size class.

J gene,clone size,V gene,D gene,CDR3 protein,CDR3 DNA
TRBJ1-5,.,TRBV5-4,.,CASIINRENQPQHF,TGTGCCAGCATCATCAACCGAGAGAATCAGCCCCAGCATTTT
TRBJ1-1,.,TRBV5-5,.,CASISWRTEAFF,TGTGCCAGCATCTCGTGGAGGACTGAAGCTTTCTTT
TRBJ2-3,.,TRBV9,.,CASSVVPGTPDTQYF,TGTGCCAGCAGCGTAGTGCCGGGAACTCCAGATACGCAGTATTTT
TRBJ2-2,.,TRBV2,.,CASRQDRTGELFF,TGTGCCAGCCGACAGGATAGGACCGGGGAGCTGTTTTTT
TRBJ1-1,.,TRBV27,.,CASSSFEGLMTEAFF,TGTGCCAGCAGTTCTTTTGAGGGACTGATGACTGAAGCTTTCTTT
TRBJ1-5,.,TRBV7-8,.,CASSFRPGQYNQPQHF,TGTGCCAGCAGCTTCCGACCCGGACAGTACAATCAGCCCCAGCATTTT
TRBJ2-7,.,TRBV15,TRBD1,CATSPGQGPYEQYF,TGTGCCACCAGCCCGGGACAGGGTCCCTACGAGCAGTACTTC
TRBJ1-2,.,TRBV6-1,.,CASSPGPGDGYTF,TGTGCCAGCAGCCCCGGACCAGGGGATGGCTACACCTTC
TRBJ2-7,.,TRBV2,TRBD1,CASSDPGQPYYEQYF,TGTGCCAGCAGTGATCCGGGACAGCCATATTACGAGCAGTACTTC
TRBJ2-3,.,TRBV18,TRBD2,CASCSGERADTQYF,TGTGCCAGCTGCAGCGGGGAGAGGGCAGATACGCAGTATTTT
TRBJ1-5,.,TRBV6-5,.,CANPQGNNQPQHF,TGTGCCAATCCGCAGGGGAACAATCAGCCCCAGCATTTT
TRBJ1-3,.,TRBV7-2,.,CASSLNGGASGNTIYF,TGTGCCAGCAGCCTAAACGGTGGGGCCTCTGGAAACACCATATATTTT
TRBJ1-6,.,TRBV5-6,TRBD1,CASSTGTESSYNSPLHF,TGTGCCAGCAGCACCGGGACAGAGAGCTCCTATAATTCACCCCTCCACTTT
TRBJ2-7,.,TRBV7-9,.,CSSSLNSDEQYF,TGTTCCAGCAGCTTAAATTCAGACGAGCAGTACTTC
TRBJ2-7,.,TRBV7-8,TRBD1,CASSSFVVTGGEQYF,TGTGCCAGCAGTTCGTTTGTGGTGACAGGGGGCGAGCAGTACTTC
TRBJ1-2,.,TRBV7-2,.,CASSLTGHGYTF,TGTGCCAGCAGCTTAACAGGGCATGGCTACACCTTC
TRBJ2-2,.,TRBV15,TRBD2,CATSRDRLATNTGELFF,TGTGCCACCAGCAGAGATCGACTAGCCACGAACACCGGGGAGCTGTTTTTT
TRBJ2-1,.,TRBV30,.,CAWSKTTLLEQFF,TGTGCCTGGAGTAAAACTACCCTCCTTGAGCAGTTCTTC
TRBJ1-4,few,TRBV11-2,TRBD1,CASSLTPQGGDEKLFF,TGTGCCAGCAGCTTAACCCCACAGGGGGGGGATGAAAAACTGTTTTTT
TRBJ2-5,.,TRBV2,.,CASSSEETQYF,TGTGCCAGCAGCAGTGAAGAGACCCAGTACTTC
TRBJ1-4,.,TRBV5-1,.,CASSLYRATNEKLFF,TGCGCCAGCAGCTTGTACAGAGCAACTAATGAAAAACTGTTTTTT
TRBJ2-7,.,TRBV28,TRBD1,CASSLRQGADIQDEQYF,TGTGCCAGCAGCTTGAGACAGGGGGCTGACATCCAGGACGAGCAGTACTTC
TRBJ2-6,.,TRBV19,.,CASKGGPGANVLTF,TGTGCCAGTAAGGGGGGGCCAGGGGCCAACGTCCTGACTTTC
TRBJ2-2,.,TRBV28,.,CASRQGWTGELFF,TGTGCCAGCAGGCAGGGCTGGACCGGGGAGCTGTTTTTT